Below are 26 T cell receptor beta chains sequenced from a single sample in a study of identical twins. MiXCR, run by TCRdb on the 5' RACE reads, gives a single entry per CDR3 protein. This table holds approximately 260,000 distinct CDR3 sequences, about 8% found once. The same data also contributed to another study, on yellow fever vaccine responses in identical twins.

What was sequenced was CD8+ T cells sorted from blood. These receptors all stem from a woman under 30 in good health.

In this sample, this clonotype turned up many times. J is TRBJ2-1 and V is TRBV29-1; D not certain. The CDR3 spans 14 residues. Between the trimmed V and J ends, which lost 2 bases and 4 bases, there was a span of 12 bases. Looked up from germline, CDR1 is SQVTM and CDR2 is ANQGSEA. CDR3 in amino acids: CSVEWRPHYNEQFF. The CDR3 nucleotides are TGCAGCGTTGAATGGCGCCCTCATTACAATGAGCAGTTCTTC.

This clonotype has at least ten counts. This chain joins TRBV12-3 or TRBV12-4 and TRBJ2-7; 10 bases are shared with TRBD2. V lost 3 bases to trimming and J lost 2 bases; unmatched junction nucleotides: 4. The length of the CDR3 is 15 residues. CDR3 in DNA: TGTGCCAGCAGTTTTGGGCTAGCGGGAGCCTACGAGCAGTACTTC. Translating gives CASSFGLAGAYEQYF.

The sample holds a few counts of this clonotype. V usage is TRBV11-2 and J usage is TRBJ2-1; the D gene could be TRBD1 or TRBD2 (5 bases each). This CDR3 spans 13 amino acids. CDR1 is SGHAT, CDR2 FQNNGV, per germline. Trimming left V 4 bases short and J 8 bases short, with 12 bases between. The CDR3 DNA is TGTGCCAGCAGCTCCCGACGGGACGATGAGCAGTTCTTC. This codes for CASSSRRDDEQFF.

The CDR3 region has the DNA TGTGCCAGCAGCCAGACCGGGACAGGGGCGATCTATGGCTACACCTTC. It codes for CASSQTGTGAIYGYTF. The gene calls are TRBV3-1 and TRBJ1-2; 10 bases are shared with TRBD1. The CDR3 is 16 residues long. The junction had 8 bases not matched to a gene; V was cut back by 3 bases and J by 4 bases. Germline-derived CDR1 and CDR2 are LGHDT and YNNKEL (reference sequence).

This clonotype appeared many times. V gene TRBV20-1 combines with J gene TRBJ2-4; a possible D gene is TRBD1 (6 bases). CDR3 length: 15 residues. Germline V gene lookup returns CDR1 DFQATT and CDR2 SNEGSKA (reference sequence). Trimming pared 6 bases from V and 6 bases from J, leaving 21 bases between. The CDR3 DNA sequence: TGCAGTGCATTAGGAGTCGGACAGAGCTCAAACATTCAGTACTTC. Translated: CSALGVGQSSNIQYF.

This clonotype was recorded many times. J is TRBJ2-5 and V is TRBV28; D may be TRBD2 (6 bases). Trimming removed 7 bases at V and 3 bases at J, with 18 bases between. Germline V gene data show CDR1 as MDHEN and CDR2 as SYDVKM. There are 15 residues in the CDR3. The CDR3 DNA reads as TGTGCCAGCACCCCCGGGTGGGGGGAGAAAGAGACCCAGTACTTC. This encodes CASTPGWGEKETQYF. The full variable domain, completed using reference TRBV28 and TRBJ2-5, is DVKVTQSSRYLVKRTGEKVFLECVQDMDHENMFWYRQDPGLGLRLIYFSYDVKMKEKGDIPEGYSVSREKKERFSLILESASTNQTSMYLCASTPGWGEKETQYFGPGTRLLVL.

This clonotype was recorded at least ten times. The chain has TRBV5-1 and TRBJ2-7, with 12 bases that match TRBD2. V lost 3 bases and J lost 3; bases outside the gene matches: 4. The CDR3 runs to 15 residues. CDR1 SGHRS and CDR2 YFSETQ come from the germline V gene. CDR3 sequence: CASSSTSGGYYEQYF. The CDR3 nucleotides are TGCGCCAGCAGCTCGACTAGCGGGGGATACTACGAGCAGTACTTC.

The chain is built from TRBV5-1 and TRBJ2-7, with a tentative D call TRBD1 (6 bases). V lost 5 bases to trimming and J lost 2 bases, with 11 bases between them. The germline V gene has CDR1 SGHRS and CDR2 YFSETQ. The CDR3 totals 13 residues. This CDR3 reads CASRSGQPYEQYF. As DNA, the CDR3 is TGCGCCAGCAGATCCGGACAGCCCTACGAGCAGTACTTC.

This sequence joins TRBV12-5 and TRBJ1-1, with TRBD1 identical over 10 bases. The CDR3 is 16 amino acids. CDR1 and CDR2 from the germline V gene are LGHNT and FRNRAP. V trimming: 0 bases; J trimming: 5 bases; junction bases outside the gene matches: 6. The CDR3 here is CASGLVQGTGVTEAFF. The CDR3 bases are TGTGCTAGTGGTTTGGTCCAAGGGACAGGGGTGACTGAAGCTTTCTTT.

The V call is TRBV28, the J call TRBJ2-2; no definite D call. Germline loops: CDR1 MDHEN, CDR2 SYDVKM. This CDR3 region has 16 residues. V was trimmed by 7 bases and J by 5 bases, leaving 20 bases between them. The chain's CDR3 is CASISPPGLGTGELFF. For the CDR3, the DNA is TGTGCCAGCATCTCCCCCCCGGGCCTGGGGACCGGGGAGCTGTTTTTT.

At least ten counts were recorded for this clonotype. This chain uses TRBV6-5 with TRBJ2-5; the D gene is possibly TRBD2 (6 bases). The CDR3 has 15 amino acids. Trimming removed 0 bases at V and 1 base at J, with 9 bases between. CDR1 and CDR2 from the germline V gene are MNHEY and SVGAGI. The CDR3 loop reads CASSYSTLAQETQYF. CDR3 DNA sequence: TGTGCCAGCAGTTACTCGACACTAGCCCAAGAGACCCAGTACTTC.

This chain links TRBV27 with TRBJ2-3; TRBD1 might be the D (6 bases). Germline CDR1 reads MNHEY; CDR2 reads SMNVEV (reference sequence). CDR3 size: 18 residues. Between the trimmed V and J ends, which lost 2 bases and 2 bases, there was a span of 20 bases. The CDR3 nucleotides are TGTGCCAGCAGTTTAAGCGCAGGGGCATTTCTCCTCACAGATACGCAGTATTTT. This sequence encodes CASSLSAGAFLLTDTQYF.

The rearrangement uses TRBV7-9 and TRBJ1-1, with D unclear. The CDR3 loop spans 13 amino acids. V was pared by 6 bases and J by 3 bases, with 11 bases between. In germline, CDR1 is SEHNR, CDR2 FQNEAQ (reference sequence). The CDR3 is CASRTVEDTEAFF. For the CDR3, the DNA is TGTGCCAGCAGGACGGTAGAGGACACTGAAGCTTTCTTT.

At least ten counts were recorded for this clonotype. The V and J genes are TRBV14 and TRBJ2-1; TRBD2 agrees at 10 bases. There are 19 residues in the CDR3. The junction had 10 bases not matched to a gene; V was cut back by 2 bases and J by 0 bases. Germline V gene sequence: CDR1 SGHDN, CDR2 FVKESK. DNA for the CDR3: TGTGCCAGCAGCCAATTGCTTTGGACTAGCGGAGACTCCTACAATGAGCAGTTCTTC. It codes for CASSQLLWTSGDSYNEQFF. The full variable domain, rest sourced from reference TRBV14 and TRBJ2-1, is EAGVTQFPSHSVIEKGQTVTLRCDPISGHDNLYWYRRVMGKEIKFLLHFVKESKQDESGMPNNRFLAERTGGTYSTLKVQPAELEDSGVYFCASSQLLWTSGDSYNEQFFGPGTRLTVL.

The chain uses TRBV10-1 and TRBJ2-1; possible D gene TRBD2, 6 bases. Per the germline V gene, CDR1 is WNHNN and CDR2 is SYGVQD (reference sequence). The CDR3 extends over 14 amino acids. The ends were cut back, 3 bases at V and 5 bases at J, with 11 bases in the middle. The CDR3 DNA reads as TGCGCCAGCAGTGACGGGGGATCTGACAATGAGCAGTTCTTC. Amino acids: CASSDGGSDNEQFF.

In nucleotides, the CDR3 is TGTGCCAGTAGGTTAGGAGGTCTGACGCTGAACACTGAAGCTTTCTTT. Amino acid sequence: CASRLGGLTLNTEAFF. The rearrangement uses TRBV19 and TRBJ1-1; D call uncertain. V dropped 6 bases and J dropped 0 bases, with 17 bases sitting between them. CDR3 length: 16 residues. From germline, CDR1 is LNHDA and CDR2 SQIVND (reference sequence). The complete variable domain, with remaining parts taken from reference TRBV19 and TRBJ1-1, reads DGGITQSPKYLFRKEGQNVTLSCEQNLNHDAMYWYRQDPGQGLRLIYYSQIVNDFQKGDIAEGYSVSREKKESFPLTVTSAQKNPTAFYLCASRLGGLTLNTEAFFGQGTRLTVV.

This clonotype was observed a few times. The chain has TRBV7-8 and TRBJ2-3; the match to TRBD2 covers 12 bases. The CDR3 covers 16 residues. The germline gives CDR1 SGHVS, CDR2 FQNEAQ. V was clipped by 5 bases and J by 5 bases; unmatched bases: 8. CDR3 residues: CASSQGLAGTGDTQYF. CDR3 in DNA: TGTGCCAGCAGCCAGGGACTAGCGGGTACCGGAGATACGCAGTATTTT.

The CDR3 DNA follows: TGTGCCAGCAGCTTATTCGTAGCGGGAGAGACAGATACGCAGTATTTT. It translates to CASSLFVAGETDTQYF. V is TRBV7-9 and J is TRBJ2-3; 9 positions match TRBD2. CDR3 length equals 16 residues. Germline lookup yields CDR1 SEHNR and CDR2 FQNEAQ (reference sequence). The trim removed 2 bases at V and 3 bases at J, leaving 6 bases unmatched.

This clonotype has only a few counts. The chain couples TRBV4-2 to TRBJ2-3; either TRBD1 or TRBD2 may fit D (6 bases each). CDR1 is LGHNA, CDR2 YNFKEQ, per germline. The CDR3 runs 17 residues. Between the trimmed V and J ends, which lost 0 bases and 1 base, there was a span of 14 bases. CDR3 residues: CASSQDWRAGGTDTQYF. The CDR3 DNA is TGTGCCAGCAGCCAAGATTGGAGGGCAGGGGGCACAGATACGCAGTATTTT.

This clonotype has ten or more counts. The V and J genes are TRBV6-5 and TRBJ2-1; D not certain. Germline CDR1 reads MNHEY; CDR2 reads SVGAGI. CDR3 length: 14 residues. The V gene lost 0 bases and the J gene lost 7 bases, with 10 bases spanning the gap. The CDR3 sequence: CASSYSSSLNEQFF. For the CDR3, the DNA is TGTGCCAGCAGTTACTCGTCGTCGTTAAATGAGCAGTTCTTC.

A note on this clonotype: A much more abundant neighbour one base away suggests this may be a read error. The genes are TRBV28 and TRBJ2-2, with D possibly matching TRBD2 (5 bases). The CDR3 has 14 amino acids. Trimming took off 5 bases at V and 3 bases at J, with 10 bases between the two ends. CDR1 and CDR2 from the germline V gene are MDHEN and SYDVKM. The CDR3: CASSIVGDTGELFF. In nucleotides, the CDR3 is TGTGCCAGCAGTATCGTCGGGGACACCGGGGAGCTGTTTTTT.

This clonotype was seen at least ten times. The CDR3 sequence is CASSLGVGEVYEQYF. CDR3 nucleotides: TGTGCCAGCAGCTTAGGGGTCGGTGAGGTTTACGAGCAGTACTTC. This chain joins TRBV7-8 and TRBJ2-7; D is undetermined. The ends were cut back, 1 base at V and 4 bases at J, with 14 bases in the middle. CDR1 SGHVS and CDR2 FQNEAQ come from the germline V gene. The CDR3 is made up of 15 amino acids.

This clonotype has a handful of counts. The rearrangement joins TRBV27 to TRBJ2-3; D unclear. The germline V gene has CDR1 MNHEY and CDR2 SMNVEV (reference sequence). Trimming removed 8 bases at V and 1 base at J, with 10 bases between. This CDR3 region has 13 residues. CDR3 nucleotides: TGTGCCAGCGGGTACAGTCGCACAGATACGCAGTATTTT. Translated: CASGYSRTDTQYF.

This clonotype has more than one count but fewer than ten. The gene calls are TRBV7-9 and TRBJ2-3, with 10 bases identical to TRBD1. V shed 2 bases and J 5 bases; nucleotides not matched to a gene: 7. Per the germline V gene, CDR1 is SEHNR and CDR2 is FQNEAQ (reference sequence). The CDR3 length is 16 residues. Here the CDR3 reads CASSLWPRDRGDTQYF. The CDR3 coding sequence is TGTGCCAGCAGCTTATGGCCGCGGGACAGGGGAGATACGCAGTATTTT.

This chain uses TRBV7-9 with TRBJ2-7, with D perhaps TRBD2 (6 bases). CDR3 length equals 12 residues. Germline V gene sequence: CDR1 SEHNR, CDR2 FQNEAQ (reference sequence). V was cut by 8 bases and J by 3 bases, with 11 bases left in between. This chain's CDR3 is CASLGGDYEQYF. The DNA of the CDR3 is TGTGCCAGCCTGGGGGGAGACTACGAGCAGTACTTC.

The genes are TRBV15 and TRBJ2-7, with D possibly TRBD2 on 6 matching bases. Deletions cut 8 bases from V and 5 bases from J, with 16 bases between. CDR1 is LNHNV and CDR2 is YYDKDF in the germline V gene (reference sequence). This CDR3 contains 13 residues. CDR3 in DNA: TGTGCCACCCGGGACTCGCCCGACCACGAGCAGTACTTC. Its translation is CATRDSPDHEQYF. Supplemented by reference TRBV15 and TRBJ2-7, the full variable domain reads DAMVIQNPRYQVTQFGKPVTLSCSQTLNHNVMYWYQQKSSQAPKLLFHYYDKDFNNEADTPDNFQSRRPNTSFCFLDIRSPGLGDTAMYLCATRDSPDHEQYFGPGTRLTVT.